This T cell receptor beta chain comes out of a study of blood T cell repertoires in COVID-19. Study context: The analysed material was cDNA or gDNA that came from T cells, B-cell-depleted T cells, or PBMCs.

Germline V gene lookup returns CDR1 MNHNY and CDR2 SVGAGI (reference sequence). Trimming left V 5 bases short and J 1 base short, with 9 bases between. CDR3 size: 14 residues. This clone was seen more than once but under ten times. Data came from immunoSEQ multiplex PCR; TCRdb stores just in-frame clones and leaves some out. The repertoire has under 350,000 clones, 80% to 90% of them found once; the top ten carry about 4.6%. The source material was peripheral blood. This receptor was obtained from a man aged 40-50 years with acute or convalescent COVID-19. The V and J genes are TRBV6-6 and TRBJ1-5; D is ambiguous. CDR3 nucleotide sequence: TGTGCCAGCAGTACTCGGCGGAGCAATCAGCCCCAGCATTTT. Its translation: CASSTRRSNQPQHF.